This T cell receptor (beta chain) was profiled in a study of OX40 agonist ivuxolimab in advanced cancers. The repertoire was sequenced with immunoSEQ multiplex PCR; TCRdb's copy has only in-frame clones and lacks some. In the table there are 70,000 to 95,000 clones, 84% of which are singletons. CDR3 size: 15 residues. Trimming pared 3 bases from V and 7 bases from J, leaving 17 bases between. Germline CDR1 reads MGHRA; CDR2 reads YSYEKL. This TCR came from an adult with an advanced solid tumor such as melanoma, head and neck, liver or kidney cancer. The J gene is TRBJ2-3, the V gene TRBV4-1; perhaps D is TRBD1 or TRBD2 (5 bases each). The material sequenced was CD4+ or CD8+ T cells sorted from blood, taken in a trial of the OX40 agonist ivuxolimab. The CDR3 loop is CASSQGPGLQYTQYF. The CDR3 bases are TGCGCCAGCAGCCAGGGACCGGGCTTGCAGTATACGCAGTATTTT.